This T cell receptor (beta chain) was observed in a study of T cell repertoires in cytomegalovirus infection. Whole-study context: Recently identified HLA-C-restricted CMV epitopes were used, and well-studied HLA-B-restricted CMV epitopes were used as well. Indications came from public TCR beta signatures; they pointed to CMV infection and to a matching HLA type.

TCRdb reprocessed the reads with MiXCR, giving one entry per CDR3 protein. This sample has around 360,000 distinct CDR3 sequences; about 34% occur once, and the top ten carry approximately 13%. Trimming took 5 bases from V and 3 from J, leaving 8 bases between them. There are 13 residues in the CDR3. Germline V gene lookup returns CDR1 MNHGY and CDR2 SVAAGI. Remarks on this clonotype: The target antigen is unknown.

Notes on the study in general: Accumulated public TCR beta family frequency recognized individuals carrying CMV together with the relevant HLA. Clonotypes of TCR beta that were HLA-C-restricted and CMV-specific dominated the ex vivo response.

The sequence came from a human donor in good health (CMV status not recorded). Some clones in this sample may be carry-over from other donors' samples. The sequenced sample was cultured PBMCs, obtained from culture after CMV antigen stimulation. This rearrangement joins TRBV6-9 to TRBJ2-1; D unresolved. In DNA form, the CDR3 reads TGTGCCAGCAGTGTTCGATTCTACAATGAGCAGTTCTTC. Protein: CASSVRFYNEQFF.